This TCR beta chain derives from a study of cytomegalovirus exposure and HLA in healthy donors. Study-level information: Early on, a data release was issued that held about 85 million unique TCRs from HLA-typed donors.

The CDR3 contains 19 residues. Germline V CDR1 and CDR2: MGHRA, YSYEKL. V lost 5 bases to trimming and J lost 3 bases; unmatched junction nucleotides: 14. PCR involved 60 Vbeta and 13 Jbeta primers. Sequencing used immunoSEQ multiplex PCR; TCRdb keeps in-frame clones, though not all of them. The repertoire consists of tens of thousands of clones, with roughly 70% occurring once and the leading ten covering 5.4%. The chain combines TRBV4-1 with TRBJ2-2; 11 bases line up with TRBD2. This clonotype was obtained from a man aged 50-59 years in good health and CMV-seronegative. Sequenced sample: PBMCs. As DNA, the CDR3 is TGCGCCAGCAGCTCAAGAGGGCCTTCTAGCGGGGGGTACACCGGGGAGCTGTTTTTT. Translating gives CASSSRGPSSGGYTGELFF.